This T cell receptor (beta chain) was captured in a study of T-cell reconstitution after alpha-beta-depleted transplantation in children. The TCRbeta library was prepared with unique molecular identifiers. TCRdb used MiXCR to reprocess the PCR reads, holding one entry per CDR3 protein. The sample contains roughly 790,000 distinct CDR3 sequences, 15% to 20% of which appear only once. Looked up from germline, CDR1 is DFQATT and CDR2 is SNEGSKA (reference sequence). This CDR3 has 16 amino acids. V was cut by 3 bases and J by 10 bases, with 25 bases left in between. A few counts support this clonotype. Its specificity is unknown. Study-level findings and limits: After one year, T-cell counts and TCRbeta diversity mostly came from new T cells.

The sequence was obtained from a male patient under 18 who had a stem cell transplant for acute lymphoblastic leukemia, so the T cells may come from the graft donor. This chain links TRBV20-1 with TRBJ1-5; D not resolved. The sample consisted of PBMCs, mostly from graft donor cells, taken 360 days after TCRalphabeta/CD19-depleted stem cell transplant. CDR3 sequence reads: CSASRLPEIAISPQHF. The CDR3, as DNA: TGCAGTGCTAGTCGGCTTCCTGAGATAGCAATCAGCCCCCAGCATTTT.